These 17 T cell receptor beta chains share one sample of origin, sequenced in a study of blood T cell repertoires in COVID-19. TCRdb's copy holds only in-frame clones and misses some; the assay was immunoSEQ multiplex PCR. The repertoire has about 280,000 clones, approximately 88% of them found once; the top ten carry 9% to 9.5%. The sequencing sample was made of peripheral blood. These receptor sequences come from a young man with active or convalescent COVID-19.

The chain employs TRBV7-9 and TRBJ1-6, with D perhaps matching TRBD1 (6 bases). There are 13 residues in the CDR3. Germline V CDR1 and CDR2: SEHNR, FQNEAQ (reference sequence). Trimming cost V 2 bases and J 9 bases, with 8 bases left between them. DNA for the CDR3: TGTGCCAGCAGCTTAAGGGGGTTTTCACCCCTCCACTTT. This encodes CASSLRGFSPLHF.

V and J are TRBV7-3 and TRBJ2-1; 8 positions agree with TRBD2. V trimming: 2 bases; J trimming: 0 bases; junction bases outside the gene matches: 3. Looked up from germline, CDR1 is SGHTA and CDR2 is FQGTGA. The CDR3 is 16 amino acids. CDR3 in DNA: TGTGCCAGCAGCTTATCGGGGGGGAGCTCCTACAATGAGCAGTTCTTC. It specifies CASSLSGGSSYNEQFF.

The chain joins TRBV10-3 to TRBJ2-7, with 9 bases lining up with TRBD1. In germline, CDR1 is ENHRY, CDR2 SYGVKD. The CDR3 extends over 16 amino acids. Trimming took 3 bases from V and 7 from J; bases not matched to a gene: 13. Here the CDR3 reads CAISDSDRGGSLEQYF. The CDR3 DNA sequence: TGTGCCATCAGTGACTCGGACAGGGGAGGGTCATTGGAGCAGTACTTC.

With regard to this clone: The junction does not match germline at one end; this may be a read error. The chain links TRBV7-2 to TRBJ2-1; TRBD1 aligns across 7 bases. Germline V lookup: CDR1 SGHTA, CDR2 FQGNSA. The length of the CDR3 is 13 residues. CDR3 residues: CASSLRDRDSRLF. CDR3 nucleotide sequence: TGTGCCAGCAGCTTAAGGGACCGGGACAGTCGCCTCTTC.

In its sample, this clone was seen once. The rearrangement uses TRBV6-4 and TRBJ1-6; tentatively, D is TRBD1 (6 bases). Germline CDR1 and CDR2: MRHNA and SNTAGT. The CDR3 contains 14 residues. Trimming stripped 3 bases from V and 7 bases from J, with 10 bases between. CDR3 residues: CASSETGLNSPLHF. CDR3 in DNA: TGTGCCAGCAGTGAAACAGGGTTGAATTCACCCCTCCACTTT.

V is TRBV12-5 and J is TRBJ1-1; D is uncertain. CDR3 length equals 12 residues. CDR1 is LGHNT, CDR2 FRNRAP, per germline. V shed 6 bases and J shed 1 base, with 6 bases lying between them. In DNA, the CDR3 is TGTGCTAGTGGGGGAGAGAACACTGAAGCTTTCTTT. Protein: CASGGENTEAFF. Using reference TRBV12-5 and TRBJ1-1 for the parts outside the CDR3, the full variable domain is DARVTQTPRHKVTEMGQEVTMRCQPILGHNTVFWYRQTMMQGLELLAYFRNRAPLDDSGMPKDRFSAEMPDATLATLKIQPSEPRDSAVYFCASGGENTEAFFGQGTRLTVV.

This chain connects TRBV2 to TRBJ2-6, with D possibly TRBD2 on 5 matching bases. Germline-derived CDR1 and CDR2 are SNHLY and FYNNEI. The CDR3 totals 19 residues. The V and J ends lost 5 bases and 0 bases respectively, with 20 bases between them. CDR3 in amino acids: CASSNLYGLDHSGANVLTF. Here the CDR3 DNA reads TGTGCCAGCAGTAATCTCTATGGACTGGACCACTCTGGGGCCAACGTCCTGACTTTC.

The chain couples TRBV7-9 to TRBJ2-3, with D perhaps TRBD1 (6 bases). V gave up 1 base and J gave up 0 bases, with 11 bases separating them. This CDR3 contains 16 residues. CDR1 is SEHNR, CDR2 FQNEAQ, per germline (reference sequence). In DNA form, the CDR3 reads TGTGCCAGCAGCTTAGAAGGGACAACTAGCACAGATACGCAGTATTTT. It translates to CASSLEGTTSTDTQYF.

V usage is TRBV5-1 and J usage is TRBJ2-7; TRBD2 agrees at 7 bases. The CDR3 totals 17 residues. In germline, CDR1 is SGHRS, CDR2 YFSETQ. With 2 bases clipped from V and 10 bases from J, the junction kept 21 bases outside the gene matches. The CDR3 reads CASSFVRDRTRSTEQYF. Here the CDR3 DNA reads TGCGCCAGCAGCTTCGTCAGGGACCGGACTAGGTCTACGGAACAGTACTTC. The full variable domain, with the rest looked up from reference TRBV5-1 and TRBJ2-7, is KAGVTQTPRYLIKTRGQQVTLSCSPISGHRSVSWYQQTPGQGLQFLFEYFSETQRNKGNFPGRFSGRQFSNSRSEMNVSTLELGDSALYLCASSFVRDRTRSTEQYFGPGTRLTVT.

V and J are TRBV7-2 and TRBJ1-2; D gene ambiguous. The ends were cut back, 1 base at V and 2 bases at J, with 14 bases in the middle. Germline V gene sequence: CDR1 SGHTA, CDR2 FQGNSA. The CDR3 consists of 16 residues. CDR3 residues: CASSLDPFRENYGYTF. The CDR3 bases are TGTGCCAGCAGCTTAGATCCGTTTAGAGAAAACTATGGCTACACCTTC.

V is TRBV6-6 and J is TRBJ2-7; 8 bases map to TRBD1. The length of the CDR3 is 17 residues. Losses at the gene ends were 5 bases for V and 6 bases for J; bases not matched to a gene: 18. Germline CDR1 reads MNHNY; CDR2 reads SVGAGI (reference sequence). The CDR3 nucleotides are TGTGCCAGCAGTCCCCCAGTTTGGACAGGGTCCGTACGCGAGCAGTACTTC. Translating gives CASSPPVWTGSVREQYF.

CDR3 sequence: CAITPDRGKKDTGELFF. The CDR3 DNA is TGTGCCATCACCCCGGACAGGGGGAAAAAGGACACCGGGGAGCTGTTTTTT. V and J are TRBV10-3 and TRBJ2-2; the match to TRBD1 covers 10 bases. This CDR3 has 17 amino acids. Trimming at V came to 7 bases and at J to 3 bases, leaving 11 bases not matched to a gene. Germline V gene data show CDR1 as ENHRY and CDR2 as SYGVKD.

This chain links TRBV21-1 with TRBJ1-3; the table's TRBD1 call for D was not verified on the DNA. TRBV21-1 is annotated as a pseudogene. This CDR3 contains 15 residues. This CDR3 is CASSNRGSAGNTIYF. The CDR3 DNA is TGTGCCAGCAGCAACAGGGGCAGCGCTGGAAACACCATATATTTT.

The V call is TRBV9, the J call TRBJ1-1; weak D call: TRBD1 (6 bases). The CDR3 is 13 residues long. V lost 2 bases and J lost 1, with 6 bases in between. CDR1 and CDR2 (germline): SGDLS, YYNGEE. The CDR3 region is CASSVRGNTEAFF. CDR3 coding DNA: TGTGCCAGCAGCGTCAGGGGGAACACTGAAGCTTTCTTT.

This clone was seen only once. V gene TRBV4-1 combines with J gene TRBJ2-2; 7 bases map to TRBD2. V was clipped by 2 bases and J by 4 bases; unmatched bases: 4. There are 15 residues in the CDR3. CDR1 MGHRA and CDR2 YSYEKL come from the germline V gene. In DNA form, the CDR3 reads TGCGCCAGCAGCCAACGCGGGGGACTCACCGGGGAGCTGTTTTTT. It translates to CASSQRGGLTGELFF.

The chain employs TRBV6-2 or TRBV6-3 and TRBJ1-3, with D uncertain. Germline V gene data show CDR1 as MNHEY and CDR2 as SVGEGT. The CDR3 runs to 14 residues. Trimming cost V 6 bases and J 3 bases, with 12 bases left between them. The CDR3 sequence is CASSPATIGNTIYF. For the CDR3, the DNA is TGTGCCAGCAGCCCGGCAACAATTGGAAACACCATATATTTT.

The chain joins TRBV2 to TRBJ1-5, with a tentative D call TRBD1 (6 bases). This CDR3 has 15 amino acids. V lost 6 bases, J lost 0 bases, and 12 bases lay in between. The germline V gene has CDR1 SNHLY and CDR2 FYNNEI. CDR3 residues: CASRTTGNSNQPQHF. CDR3 sequence (DNA): TGTGCCAGCAGGACAACAGGGAATAGCAATCAGCCCCAGCATTTT.